The present TCR beta chain was sequenced within a study of cytomegalovirus exposure and HLA in healthy donors. The PCR employed 60 Vbeta primers together with 13 Jbeta primers. Measured with immunoSEQ multiplex PCR; TCRdb has only the in-frame clones, and not every one. The data show more than 95,000 clones, and the top ten clones hold less than 4.5%. At collection, donors were nominally healthy, but unrecorded immune exposures were probable. Germline loops: CDR1 SGHAT, CDR2 FQNNGV. V was trimmed by 1 base and J by 9 bases, leaving 25 bases between them. The CDR3 covers 18 residues. This clonotype was sampled from a middle-aged man in good health and CMV-seronegative. The rearrangement links TRBV11-2 to TRBJ2-1, with D tentatively TRBD1 (6 bases). The sample taken for sequencing was PBMCs. CDR3 residues: CASSLVSSDSVMHGEQFF. CDR3 DNA: TGTGCCAGCAGCTTAGTCTCCTCGGACAGTGTGATGCATGGTGAGCAGTTCTTC.